The 15 T cell receptor beta chains listed next were all sequenced from one sample in a study of blood T cells in healthy people across ages. Alongside a J-beta primer mix, a sample-barcoded 5' primer served in a second PCR lasting about 7 to 11 cycles. TCRdb used MiXCR to reprocess the 5' RACE reads, holding one entry per CDR3 protein. The table lists 750,000 to 950,000 distinct CDR3 sequences, roughly 25% of them singletons. This sample also appeared in a second study, on T cells of mothers and their children.

Sequences were obtained from blood. The source of these receptors is a boy aged 10-17 years in good health.

This clonotype was picked up a small number of times. The rearrangement links TRBV10-3 to TRBJ2-5; the match to TRBD2 covers 8 bases. Gene TRBJ2-1 matches the end of the DNA better, so the J call may be wrong. CDR1 and CDR2 (germline): ENHRY, SYGVKD. CDR3 length: 15 residues. The CDR3 DNA follows: TGTGCCATCAGTGAGGGGGCGGGGGGCCACAATGAGCAGTTCTTC. The encoded protein is CAISEGAGGHNEQFF.

This clonotype appeared a few times. The chain uses TRBV20-1 and TRBJ1-2; 10 nucleotides align to TRBD1. Per germline, CDR1 DFQATT and CDR2 SNEGSKA (reference sequence). The CDR3 has 15 amino acids. The V segment lost 5 bases and the J segment 4 bases; nucleotides outside the gene matches: 10. CDR3 in amino acids: CSASAGTGASYGYTF. CDR3 DNA: TGCAGTGCTTCCGCCGGGACAGGGGCCTCCTATGGCTACACCTTC.

Only a few counts were recorded for this clonotype. The CDR3 protein is CSAPKAEQGPGETQYF. CDR3 DNA: TGCAGTGCTCCGAAGGCAGAACAGGGTCCCGGAGAGACCCAGTACTTC. The chain carries TRBV20-1 and TRBJ2-5, with a possible D match to TRBD1 (6 bases). Germline-derived CDR1 and CDR2 are DFQATT and SNEGSKA (reference sequence). The CDR3 extends over 16 amino acids. Deletions cut 5 bases from V and 4 bases from J, with 23 bases between.

CDR3 loop: CSVDVGYGYTF. The CDR3 region has the DNA TGCAGCGTTGACGTAGGGTATGGCTACACCTTC. V usage is TRBV29-1 and J usage is TRBJ1-2; D remains ambiguous. Trimming took 3 bases from V and 5 from J, leaving 7 bases between them. The CDR3 is 11 amino acids. Per germline, CDR1 SQVTM and CDR2 ANQGSEA. Full variable domain (remainder filled in from reference TRBV29-1 and TRBJ1-2): SAVISQKPSRDICQRGTSLTIQCQVDSQVTMMFWYRQQPGQSLTLIATANQGSEATYESGFVIDKFPISRPNLTFSTLTVSNMSPEDSSIYLCSVDVGYGYTFGSGTRLTVV.

The chain uses TRBV18 and TRBJ2-3, with TRBD2 identical over 8 bases. Germline assignment: CDR1 KGHSH and CDR2 LQKENI. The CDR3 is 16 amino acids. V gave up 0 bases and J gave up 4 bases; unmatched junction bases: 6. The CDR3 region is CASSPPAGGGADTQYF. Here the CDR3 DNA reads TGTGCCAGCTCACCACCTGCGGGGGGTGGCGCAGATACGCAGTATTTT.

This rearrangement joins TRBV7-9 to TRBJ1-1; possible D gene TRBD1, 5 bases. The CDR3 totals 12 residues. From germline, CDR1 is SEHNR and CDR2 FQNEAQ (reference sequence). The V end was cut by 11 bases, the J end by 7 bases, with 17 bases between. CDR3 protein: CAPKQGRGEAFF. CDR3 sequence (DNA): TGTGCCCCCAAGCAGGGAAGAGGTGAAGCTTTCTTT.

The chain uses TRBV6-1 and TRBJ2-2; 8 nucleotides line up with TRBD2. The CDR3 spans 15 residues. J gave up 5 bases and V 2 bases, and 4 bases lay outside the gene matches. Germline assignment: CDR1 MNHNS and CDR2 SASEGT. The CDR3 DNA follows: TGTGCCAGCAGTGAACCGGGGGGGAAGACCGGGGAGCTGTTTTTT. Amino acid sequence: CASSEPGGKTGELFF.

The J gene is TRBJ2-1, the V gene TRBV21-1; the table's D call TRBD2 went unverified against the DNA. The J call may be faulty, since TRBJ2-5 better matches the DNA end. TRBV21-1 is noted as a pseudogene. The CDR3 is 14 residues long. The CDR3 loop is CASSSWDCQETQYF. The CDR3 nucleotides read TGTGCCAGCAGCAGTTGGGACTGTCAAGAGACCCAGTACTTC.

The V gene is TRBV5-1, the J gene TRBJ1-2; TRBD1 is a possible D gene (5 bases). In germline, CDR1 is SGHRS, CDR2 YFSETQ. V dropped 1 base and J dropped 5 bases, with 12 bases sitting between them. The CDR3 has 14 amino acids. CDR3 bases: TGCGCCAGCAGCTTGCTGCCAGGGCTATATGGCTACACCTTC. It codes for CASSLLPGLYGYTF.

This sequence joins TRBV2 and TRBJ2-1, with D maybe TRBD2 (6 bases). The germline CDR1 and CDR2 sequences are SNHLY and FYNNEI. V lost 3 bases and J lost 4, with 16 bases in between. CDR3 size: 16 residues. The CDR3 nucleotides are TGTGCCAGCAGTGACCTCGGGAGCGGTTTTTACAATGAGCAGTTCTTC. Amino acids: CASSDLGSGFYNEQFF.

This clonotype was seen a handful of times. CDR3 residues: CSVEGKQVSKNIQYF. The DNA for the CDR3 is TGCAGCGTTGAGGGGAAACAGGTTTCCAAAAACATTCAGTACTTC. The genes are TRBV29-1 and TRBJ2-4, with a tentative D call TRBD1 (5 bases). The germline CDR1 and CDR2 sequences are SQVTM and ANQGSEA. The CDR3 totals 15 residues. V was pared by 3 bases and J by 2 bases, with 14 bases between.

Points on this clonotype: An end of the junction differs from the germline gene, which may be a read error. The chain uses TRBV28 and TRBJ2-4; TRBD1 might be the D (6 bases). The germline V gene has CDR1 MDHEN and CDR2 SYDVKM. The CDR3 contains 13 residues. For the CDR3, the DNA is TGTACTGGGCAGGGGATGACGAAAAACATTCGGTACTTC. Translation: CTGQGMTKNIRYF.

This clonotype has only a few counts. The chain is built from TRBV4-1 and TRBJ2-1; 9 bases are shared with TRBD1. The junction had 8 bases not matched to a gene; V was cut back by 1 base and J by 7 bases. The CDR3 is 16 amino acids. Germline CDR1 reads MGHRA; CDR2 reads YSYEKL. The CDR3 nucleotides read TGCGCCAGCAGCCAAGGGGGACAGGGTTCGGGTAATGAGCAGTTCTTC. Translation: CASSQGGQGSGNEQFF.

V is TRBV7-9 and J is TRBJ1-1; TRBD1 matches 7 bases. V was pared by 7 bases and J by 1 base, with 3 bases of the junction left unmatched. This CDR3 region has 13 residues. Germline V gene lookup returns CDR1 SEHNR and CDR2 FQNEAQ (reference sequence). As DNA, the CDR3 is TGTGCCAGCACGGGACAGCAGAACACTGAAGCTTTCTTT. Translation: CASTGQQNTEAFF.

Details on this clonotype: A clone one base away is much larger, so this may be a read error. The chain combines TRBV7-3 with TRBJ2-5; 13 bases map to TRBD2. The CDR3 runs 16 residues. The germline V gene has CDR1 SGHTA and CDR2 FQGTGA. This CDR3 is CANSSGLAGDQETQYF. The CDR3 nucleotides read TGTGCCAACAGCTCCGGACTAGCGGGGGACCAAGAGACCCAGTACTTC.